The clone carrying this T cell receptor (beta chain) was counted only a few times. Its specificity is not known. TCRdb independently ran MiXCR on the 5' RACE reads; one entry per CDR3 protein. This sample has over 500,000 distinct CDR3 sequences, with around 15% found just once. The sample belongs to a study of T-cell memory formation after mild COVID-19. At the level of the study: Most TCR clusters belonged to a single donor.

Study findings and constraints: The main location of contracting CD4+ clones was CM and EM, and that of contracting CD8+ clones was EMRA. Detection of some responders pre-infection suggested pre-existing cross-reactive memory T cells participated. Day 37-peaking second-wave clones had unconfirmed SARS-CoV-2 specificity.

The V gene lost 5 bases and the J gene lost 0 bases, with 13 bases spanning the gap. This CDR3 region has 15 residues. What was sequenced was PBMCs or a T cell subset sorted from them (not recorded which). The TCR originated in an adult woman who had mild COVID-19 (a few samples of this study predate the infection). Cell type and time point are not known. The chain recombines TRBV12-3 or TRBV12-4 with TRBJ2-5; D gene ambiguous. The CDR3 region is CASSLGLGYQETQYF. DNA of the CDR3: TGTGCCAGCAGTCTAGGGCTTGGGTACCAAGAGACCCAGTACTTC.